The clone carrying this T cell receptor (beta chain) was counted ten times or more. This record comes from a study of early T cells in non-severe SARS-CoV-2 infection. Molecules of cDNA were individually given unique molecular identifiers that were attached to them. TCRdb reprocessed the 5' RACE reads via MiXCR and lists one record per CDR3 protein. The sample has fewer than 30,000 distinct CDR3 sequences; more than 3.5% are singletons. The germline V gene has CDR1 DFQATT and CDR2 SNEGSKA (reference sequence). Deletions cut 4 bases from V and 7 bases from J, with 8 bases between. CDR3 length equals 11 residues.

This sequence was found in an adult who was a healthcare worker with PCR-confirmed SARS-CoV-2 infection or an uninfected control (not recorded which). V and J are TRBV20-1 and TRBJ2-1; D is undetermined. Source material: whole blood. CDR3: CSATYLNEQFF. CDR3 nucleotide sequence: TGCAGTGCTACCTACTTGAATGAGCAGTTCTTC.